The rows below give T cell receptor beta chains drawn from one sample of a study of T cells in Graves' hyperthyroidism and ophthalmopathy. TCRdb re-called the multiplex PCR reads through MiXCR, storing one row per CDR3 protein. Counted here are over 700,000 distinct CDR3 sequences, just over 35% occurring once; the ten biggest clones make up 31%. Material for sequencing was blood. Receptors originate from a woman aged 40-49 years with Graves' hyperthyroidism. The CDR3 runs from the conserved cysteine through the conserved F or W. A D gene is named only where the DNA matches it firmly. Expanded clones are given a class, and other clones once, few, many or no size at all.

D: .
J: TRBJ1-5
V: TRBV19
size: many
CDR3: CASSISLRQPQHF
DNA: TGTGCCAGTAGTATAAGCCTGCGCCAGCCCCAGCATTTT

D: TRBD1
J: TRBJ1-6
V: TRBV25-1
size: .
CDR3: CASRRTGGIPPLHF
DNA: TGTGCCAGCAGAAGAACAGGGGGGATACCACCCCTCCACTTT

D: .
J: TRBJ2-2
V: TRBV7-9
size: .
CDR3: CASSFSGIWTGELFF
DNA: TGTGCCAGCAGTTTCTCAGGGATATGGACCGGGGAGCTGTTTTTT

D: .
J: TRBJ2-5
V: TRBV29-1
size: .
CDR3: CSLGGSQETQYF
DNA: TGCAGCTTAGGCGGGTCCCAAGAGACCCAGTACTTC

D: TRBD1
J: TRBJ2-1
V: TRBV20-1
size: .
CDR3: CSARTGPAYNEQFF
DNA: TGCAGTGCAAGGACAGGCCCTGCCTACAATGAGCAGTTCTTC

D: .
J: TRBJ2-7
V: TRBV27
size: .
CDR3: CASSPVVLQLQYF
DNA: TGTGCCAGCAGTCCCGTCGTGCTTCAGCTGCAGTACTTC

D: .
J: TRBJ2-7
V: TRBV20-1
size: .
CDR3: CSAERDAISYEQYF
DNA: TGCAGTGCTGAAAGGGACGCCATCTCCTACGAGCAGTACTTC

D: .
J: TRBJ2-5
V: TRBV7-9
size: .
CDR3: CASSLVLRGGETQYF
DNA: TGTGCCAGCAGCTTAGTTTTGCGGGGCGGGGAGACCCAGTACTTC

D: .
J: TRBJ2-6
V: TRBV9
size: .
CDR3: CASSVGGGGAGANVLTF
DNA: TGTGCCAGCAGCGTAGGGGGGGGGGGCGCTGGGGCCAACGTCCTGACTTTC

D: .
J: TRBJ1-5
V: TRBV2
size: .
CDR3: CASQSGYYSNQPQHF
DNA: TGTGCTAGTCAATCGGGGTATTATAGCAATCAGCCCCAGCATTTT

D: .
J: TRBJ2-1
V: TRBV20-1
size: once
CDR3: CSARDYSSYNEQFF
DNA: TGCAGTGCTAGAGACTATTCCTCCTACAATGAGCAGTTCTTC

D: .
J: TRBJ1-2
V: TRBV27
size: .
CDR3: CASTPVVGYGYTF
DNA: TGTGCCAGCACCCCGGTTGTTGGCTATGGCTACACCTTC

D: TRBD1
J: TRBJ1-2
V: TRBV5-1
size: .
CDR3: CTSSLGQGTIYGYTF
DNA: TGCACCAGCAGCTTGGGACAGGGAACTATCTATGGCTACACCTTC

D: .
J: TRBJ1-2
V: TRBV19
size: many
CDR3: CASSIAPSGGDNYGYTF
DNA: TGTGCCAGTAGTATAGCACCTTCTGGGGGAGACAACTATGGCTACACCTTC

D: .
J: TRBJ1-2
V: TRBV19
size: many
CDR3: CASSIVQTGGYTF
DNA: TGTGCCAGTAGTATAGTCCAAACGGGAGGCTACACCTTC

D: .
J: TRBJ1-2
V: TRBV19
size: many
CDR3: CASSGYGYTF
DNA: TGTGCCAGTAGTGGCTATGGCTACACCTTC